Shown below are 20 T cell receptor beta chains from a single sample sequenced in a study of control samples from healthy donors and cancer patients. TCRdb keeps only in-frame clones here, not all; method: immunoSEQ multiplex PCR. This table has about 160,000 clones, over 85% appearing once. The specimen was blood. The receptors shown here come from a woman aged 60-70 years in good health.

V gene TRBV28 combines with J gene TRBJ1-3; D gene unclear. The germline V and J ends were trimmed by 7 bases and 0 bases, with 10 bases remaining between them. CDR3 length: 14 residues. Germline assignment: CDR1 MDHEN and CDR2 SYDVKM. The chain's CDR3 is CASTPGSSGNTIYF. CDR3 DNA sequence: TGTGCCAGCACCCCCGGGAGCTCTGGAAACACCATATATTTT.

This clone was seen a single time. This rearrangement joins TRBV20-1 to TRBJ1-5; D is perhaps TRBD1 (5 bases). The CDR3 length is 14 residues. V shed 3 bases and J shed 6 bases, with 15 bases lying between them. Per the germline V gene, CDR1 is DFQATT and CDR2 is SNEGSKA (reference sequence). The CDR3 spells CSASSRGIAQPQHF. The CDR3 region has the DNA TGCAGTGCTAGTAGTCGGGGGATTGCTCAGCCCCAGCATTTT.

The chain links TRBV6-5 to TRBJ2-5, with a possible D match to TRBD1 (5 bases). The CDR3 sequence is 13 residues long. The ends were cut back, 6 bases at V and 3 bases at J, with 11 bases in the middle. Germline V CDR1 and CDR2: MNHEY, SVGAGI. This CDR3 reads CASRRQTEETQYF. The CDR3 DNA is TGTGCCAGCAGAAGACAGACAGAAGAGACCCAGTACTTC.

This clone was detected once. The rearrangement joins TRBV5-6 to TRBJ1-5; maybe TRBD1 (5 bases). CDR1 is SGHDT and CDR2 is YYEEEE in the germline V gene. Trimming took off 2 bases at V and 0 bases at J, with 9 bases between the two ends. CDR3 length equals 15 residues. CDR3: CASSFWGYSNQPQHF. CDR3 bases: TGTGCCAGCAGCTTCTGGGGGTATAGCAATCAGCCCCAGCATTTT.

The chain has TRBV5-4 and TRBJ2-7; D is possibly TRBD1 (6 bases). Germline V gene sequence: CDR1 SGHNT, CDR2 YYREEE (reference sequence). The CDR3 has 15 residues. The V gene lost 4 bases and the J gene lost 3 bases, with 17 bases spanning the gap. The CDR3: CASSPIPNRDYEQYF. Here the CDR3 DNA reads TGTGCCAGCAGCCCTATCCCAAACAGGGACTACGAGCAGTACTTC.

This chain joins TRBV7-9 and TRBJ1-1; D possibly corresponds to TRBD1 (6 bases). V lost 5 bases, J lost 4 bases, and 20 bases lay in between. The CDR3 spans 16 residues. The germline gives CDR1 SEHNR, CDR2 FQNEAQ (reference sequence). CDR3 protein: CASSPGGIARGTEAFF. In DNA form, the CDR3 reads TGTGCCAGCAGCCCCGGGGGCATCGCACGGGGCACTGAAGCTTTCTTT.

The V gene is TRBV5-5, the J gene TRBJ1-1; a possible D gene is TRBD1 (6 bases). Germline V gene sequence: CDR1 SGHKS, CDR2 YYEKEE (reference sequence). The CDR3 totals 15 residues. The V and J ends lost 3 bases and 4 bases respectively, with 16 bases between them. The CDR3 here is CASSSQGGRGTEAFF. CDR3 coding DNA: TGTGCCAGCAGCTCACAGGGAGGACGGGGCACTGAAGCTTTCTTT.

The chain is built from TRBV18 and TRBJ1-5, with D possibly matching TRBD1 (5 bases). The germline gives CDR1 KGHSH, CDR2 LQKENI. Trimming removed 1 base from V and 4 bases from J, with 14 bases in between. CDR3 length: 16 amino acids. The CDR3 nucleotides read TGTGCCAGCTCACCACAGAACAGGCAGGTAAATCAGCCCCAGCATTTT. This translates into CASSPQNRQVNQPQHF.

The DNA of the CDR3 is TGTGCCAGCAGCTACACCCAAAATCAGAACACTGAAGCTTTCTTT. This translates into CASSYTQNQNTEAFF. The rearrangement uses TRBV6-6 and TRBJ1-1; D not resolved. Germline assignment: CDR1 MNHNY and CDR2 SVGAGI (reference sequence). The CDR3 extends over 15 amino acids. The V gene lost 6 bases and the J gene lost 1 base, with 15 bases spanning the gap.

The CDR3 here is CASSLKWALVNNQPQHF. The CDR3 DNA reads TGTGCCAGCAGTTTAAAATGGGCCTTGGTGAACAATCAGCCCCAGCATTTT. This rearrangement joins TRBV28 to TRBJ1-5, with D hard to call. V was shortened by 2 bases and J by 3 bases, with 17 bases between the two germline ends. Germline CDR1 MDHEN, CDR2 SYDVKM. This CDR3 has 17 residues.

This CDR3 is CATRPGGPYGTQYF. The CDR3 DNA reads as TGTGCCACCAGGCCGGGGGGGCCCTATGGTACGCAGTATTTT. The chain combines TRBV24-1 with TRBJ2-3; 8 bases match TRBD2. Germline V gives CDR1 KGHDR, CDR2 SFDVKD. J gave up 8 bases and V 7 bases, and 10 bases lay outside the gene matches. CDR3 length: 14 residues.

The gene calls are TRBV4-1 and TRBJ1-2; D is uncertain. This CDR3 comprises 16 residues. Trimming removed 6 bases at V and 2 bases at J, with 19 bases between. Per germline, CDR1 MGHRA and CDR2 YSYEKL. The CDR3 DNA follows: TGCGCCAGCAGGGACGGGTCTCTCCGGAAGAACTATGGCTACACCTTC. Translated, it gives CASRDGSLRKNYGYTF.

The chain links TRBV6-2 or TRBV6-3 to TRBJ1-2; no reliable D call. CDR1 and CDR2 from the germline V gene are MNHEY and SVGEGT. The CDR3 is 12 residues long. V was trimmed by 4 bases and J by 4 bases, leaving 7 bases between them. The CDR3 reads CASSLSIYGYTF. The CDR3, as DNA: TGTGCCAGCAGTTTAAGCATCTATGGCTACACCTTC.

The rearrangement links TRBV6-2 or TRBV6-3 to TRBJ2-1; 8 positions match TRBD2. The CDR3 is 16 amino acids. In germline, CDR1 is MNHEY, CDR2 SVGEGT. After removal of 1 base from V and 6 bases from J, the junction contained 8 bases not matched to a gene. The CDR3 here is CASSYLSGGGGNEQFF. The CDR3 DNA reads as TGTGCCAGCAGTTACTTAAGCGGGGGAGGGGGCAATGAGCAGTTCTTC.

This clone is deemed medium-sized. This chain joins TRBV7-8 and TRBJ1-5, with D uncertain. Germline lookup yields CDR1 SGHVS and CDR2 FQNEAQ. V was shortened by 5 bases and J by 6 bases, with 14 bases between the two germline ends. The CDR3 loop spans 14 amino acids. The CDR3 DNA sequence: TGTGCCAGCAGCCTACCCGGGGAAATTCAGCCCCAGCATTTT. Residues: CASSLPGEIQPQHF.

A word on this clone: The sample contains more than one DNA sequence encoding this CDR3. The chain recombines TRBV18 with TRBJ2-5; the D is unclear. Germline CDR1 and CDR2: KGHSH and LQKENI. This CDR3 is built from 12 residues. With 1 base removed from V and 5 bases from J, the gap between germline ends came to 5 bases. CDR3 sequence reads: CASSPLGETQYF. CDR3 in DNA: TGTGCCAGCTCACCACTTGGGGAGACCCAGTACTTC.

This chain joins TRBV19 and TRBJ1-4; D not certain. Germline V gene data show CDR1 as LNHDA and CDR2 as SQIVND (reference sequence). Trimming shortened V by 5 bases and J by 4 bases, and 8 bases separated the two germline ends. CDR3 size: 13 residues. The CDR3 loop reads CASSHRVNEKLFF. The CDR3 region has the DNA TGTGCCAGTAGTCACCGGGTTAATGAAAAACTGTTTTTT. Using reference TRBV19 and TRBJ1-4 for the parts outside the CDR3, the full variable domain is DGGITQSPKYLFRKEGQNVTLSCEQNLNHDAMYWYRQDPGQGLRLIYYSQIVNDFQKGDIAEGYSVSREKKESFPLTVTSAQKNPTAFYLCASSHRVNEKLFFGSGTQLSVL.

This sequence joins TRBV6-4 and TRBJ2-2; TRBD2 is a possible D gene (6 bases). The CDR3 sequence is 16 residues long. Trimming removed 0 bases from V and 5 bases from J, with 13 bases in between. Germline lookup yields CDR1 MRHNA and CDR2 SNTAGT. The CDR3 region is CASSDSSRGWTGELFF. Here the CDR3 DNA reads TGTGCCAGCAGTGACTCGAGTCGGGGGTGGACCGGGGAGCTGTTTTTT.

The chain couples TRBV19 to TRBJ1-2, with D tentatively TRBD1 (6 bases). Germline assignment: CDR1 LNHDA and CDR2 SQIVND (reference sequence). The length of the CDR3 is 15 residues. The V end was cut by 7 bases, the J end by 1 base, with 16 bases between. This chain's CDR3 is CASNDGTLNNYGYTF. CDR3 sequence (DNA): TGTGCCAGTAACGATGGGACACTTAATAACTATGGCTACACCTTC.

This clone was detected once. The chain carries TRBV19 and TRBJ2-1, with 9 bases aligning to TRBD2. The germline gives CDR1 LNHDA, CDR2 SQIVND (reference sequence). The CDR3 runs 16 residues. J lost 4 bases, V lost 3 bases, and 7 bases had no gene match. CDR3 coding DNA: TGTGCCAGTAGTATGGCTCTAGCGGGGTCGTACAATGAGCAGTTCTTC. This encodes CASSMALAGSYNEQFF.